This TCR beta chain was obtained from a study of Graves' ophthalmopathy and Graves' hyperthyroidism. The CDR3 is made up of 16 amino acids. Looked up from germline, CDR1 is SGHTA and CDR2 is FQGNSA. Study-wide points: Sensitivity reached 70.59% and specificity 72% to 80% when the model predicted ophthalmopathy progression. Blood contained most expanded thyroid clonotypes exceeding 0.001 frequency.

As the template, RNA transcripts were used to amplify TCR beta CDR3 regions. HTBI primers were used in a first-round RT-PCR, which preceded a second-round multiplex PCR. A single record per CDR3 protein comes from TCRdb applying MiXCR to the multiplex PCR reads. This table holds around 520,000 distinct CDR3 sequences, about two fifths found once. On this clonotype itself: Its antigen is undetermined. Its ends do not fully match the called genes, so a read error is possible.

The chain recombines TRBV7-2 with TRBJ2-5; 10 bases agree with TRBD2. Sequenced material: peripheral blood or thyroid tissue (not recorded which). The TCR comes from an adult man with Graves' hyperthyroidism. CDR3 DNA: TGCGCCAGCAGCCCCCGCCAGCTAGCGGGAGTAGAGACCCAGTACTTC. This codes for CASSPRQLAGVETQYF.